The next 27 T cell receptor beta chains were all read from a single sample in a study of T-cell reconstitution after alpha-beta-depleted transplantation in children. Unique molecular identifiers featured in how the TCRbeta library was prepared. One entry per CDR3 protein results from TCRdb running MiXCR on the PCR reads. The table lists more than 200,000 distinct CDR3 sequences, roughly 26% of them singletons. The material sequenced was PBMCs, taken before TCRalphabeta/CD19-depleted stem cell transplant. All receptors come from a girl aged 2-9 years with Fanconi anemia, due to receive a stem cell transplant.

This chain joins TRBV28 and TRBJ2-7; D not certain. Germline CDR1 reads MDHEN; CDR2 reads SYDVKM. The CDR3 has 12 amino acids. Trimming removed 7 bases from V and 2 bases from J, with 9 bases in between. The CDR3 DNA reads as TGTGCCAGCAAGGTTCATCCCTACGAGCAGTACTTC. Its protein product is CASKVHPYEQYF.

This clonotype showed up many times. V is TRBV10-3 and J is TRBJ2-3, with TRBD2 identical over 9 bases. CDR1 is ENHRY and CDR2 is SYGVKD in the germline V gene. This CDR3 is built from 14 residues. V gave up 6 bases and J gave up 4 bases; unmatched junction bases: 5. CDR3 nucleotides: TGTGCCATCAGGGCGGGACTAGCATCAGATACGCAGTATTTT. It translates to CAIRAGLASDTQYF.

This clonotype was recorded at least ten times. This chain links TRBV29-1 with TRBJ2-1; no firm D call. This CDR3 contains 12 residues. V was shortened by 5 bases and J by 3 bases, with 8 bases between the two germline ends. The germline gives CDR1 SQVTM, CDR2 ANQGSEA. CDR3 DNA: TGCAGCGTTCAGGCCGTCTACAATGAGCAGTTCTTC. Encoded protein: CSVQAVYNEQFF.

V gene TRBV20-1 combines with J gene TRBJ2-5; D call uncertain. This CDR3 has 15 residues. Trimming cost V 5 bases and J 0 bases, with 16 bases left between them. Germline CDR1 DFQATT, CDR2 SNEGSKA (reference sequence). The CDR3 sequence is CSAPTLAYNQETQYF. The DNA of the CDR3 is TGCAGTGCTCCAACTTTGGCTTACAACCAAGAGACCCAGTACTTC.

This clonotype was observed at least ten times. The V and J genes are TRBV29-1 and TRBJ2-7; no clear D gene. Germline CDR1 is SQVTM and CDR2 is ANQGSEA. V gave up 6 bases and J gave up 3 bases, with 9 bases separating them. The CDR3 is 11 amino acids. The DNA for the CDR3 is TGCAGCGTCGGCAGCCTCTACGAGCAGTACTTC. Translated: CSVGSLYEQYF.

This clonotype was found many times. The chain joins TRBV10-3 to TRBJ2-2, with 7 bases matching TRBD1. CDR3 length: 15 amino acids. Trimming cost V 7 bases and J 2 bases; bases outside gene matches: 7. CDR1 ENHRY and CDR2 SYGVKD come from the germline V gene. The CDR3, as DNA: TGTGCCATCAAGGAGACAGGGCGCAACACCGGGGAGCTGTTTTTT. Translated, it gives CAIKETGRNTGELFF.

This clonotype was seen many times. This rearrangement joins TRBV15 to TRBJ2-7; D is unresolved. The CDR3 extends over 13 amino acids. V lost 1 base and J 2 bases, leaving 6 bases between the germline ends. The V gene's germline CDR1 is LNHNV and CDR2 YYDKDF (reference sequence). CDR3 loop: CATSRGATYEQYF. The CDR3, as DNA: TGTGCCACCAGCAGAGGGGCAACCTACGAGCAGTACTTC.

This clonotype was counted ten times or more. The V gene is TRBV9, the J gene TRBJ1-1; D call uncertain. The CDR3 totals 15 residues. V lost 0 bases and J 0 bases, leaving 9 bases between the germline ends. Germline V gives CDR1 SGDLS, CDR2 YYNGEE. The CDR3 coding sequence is TGTGCCAGCAGCGTAGGAATCGTAATGAACACTGAAGCTTTCTTT. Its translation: CASSVGIVMNTEAFF.

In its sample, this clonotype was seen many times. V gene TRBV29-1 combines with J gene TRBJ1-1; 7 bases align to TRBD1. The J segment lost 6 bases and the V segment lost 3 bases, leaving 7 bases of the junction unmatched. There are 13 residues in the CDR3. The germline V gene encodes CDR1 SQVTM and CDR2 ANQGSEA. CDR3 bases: TGCAGCGTTGAGGAGGGGGCGGGGGCTGAAGCTTTCTTT. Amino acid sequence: CSVEEGAGAEAFF. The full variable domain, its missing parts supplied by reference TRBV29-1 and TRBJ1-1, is SAVISQKPSRDICQRGTSLTIQCQVDSQVTMMFWYRQQPGQSLTLIATANQGSEATYESGFVIDKFPISRPNLTFSTLTVSNMSPEDSSIYLCSVEEGAGAEAFFGQGTRLTVV.

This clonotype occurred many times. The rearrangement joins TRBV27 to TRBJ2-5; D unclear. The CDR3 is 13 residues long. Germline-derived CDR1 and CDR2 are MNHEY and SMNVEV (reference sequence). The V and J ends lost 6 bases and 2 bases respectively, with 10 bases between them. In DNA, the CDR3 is TGTGCCAGCAGCGCGAACTTACAAGAGACCCAGTACTTC. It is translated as CASSANLQETQYF.

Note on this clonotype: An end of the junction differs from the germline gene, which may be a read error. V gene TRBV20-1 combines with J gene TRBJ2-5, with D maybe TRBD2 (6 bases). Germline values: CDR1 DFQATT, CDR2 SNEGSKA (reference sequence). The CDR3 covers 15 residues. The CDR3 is CRARDTPTSWETQYF. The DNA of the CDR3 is TGCAGAGCTAGAGATACTCCGACTAGTTGGGAGACCCAGTACTTC.

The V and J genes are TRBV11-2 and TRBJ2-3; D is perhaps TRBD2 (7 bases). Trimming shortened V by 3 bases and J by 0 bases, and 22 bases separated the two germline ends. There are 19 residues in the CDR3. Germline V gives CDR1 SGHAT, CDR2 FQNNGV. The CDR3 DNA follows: TGTGCCAGCAGCTTTCGCACTAGCGTAGCAGGGGCTAGCACAGATACGCAGTATTTT. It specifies CASSFRTSVAGASTDTQYF.

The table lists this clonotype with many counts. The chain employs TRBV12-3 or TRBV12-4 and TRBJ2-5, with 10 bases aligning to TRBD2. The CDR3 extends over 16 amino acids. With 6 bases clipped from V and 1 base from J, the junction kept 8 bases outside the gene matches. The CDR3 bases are TGTGCCAGCAGCCGCAATTTAGCGGGAGGCCAAGAGACCCAGTACTTC. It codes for CASSRNLAGGQETQYF.

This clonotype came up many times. The CDR3 reads CASNPGLPPYEQYF. CDR3 bases: TGCGCCAGCAACCCGGGACTGCCCCCCTACGAGCAGTACTTC. This chain links TRBV5-1 with TRBJ2-7; D perhaps matches TRBD2 (6 bases). With 6 bases removed from V and 2 bases from J, the gap between germline ends came to 15 bases. Per germline, CDR1 SGHRS and CDR2 YFSETQ. The CDR3 is made up of 14 amino acids.

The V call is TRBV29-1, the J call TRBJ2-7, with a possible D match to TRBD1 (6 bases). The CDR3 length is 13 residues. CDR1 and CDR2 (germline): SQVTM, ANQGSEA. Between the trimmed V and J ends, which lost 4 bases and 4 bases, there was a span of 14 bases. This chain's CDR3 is CSVGQEGGYEQYF. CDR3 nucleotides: TGCAGCGTTGGTCAAGAAGGGGGTTACGAGCAGTACTTC.

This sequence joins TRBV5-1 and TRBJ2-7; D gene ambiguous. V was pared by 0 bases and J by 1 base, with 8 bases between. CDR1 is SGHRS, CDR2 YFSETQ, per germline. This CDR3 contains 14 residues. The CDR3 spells CASSLGWGSYEQYF. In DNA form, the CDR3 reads TGCGCCAGCAGCTTGGGGTGGGGATCCTACGAGCAGTACTTC.

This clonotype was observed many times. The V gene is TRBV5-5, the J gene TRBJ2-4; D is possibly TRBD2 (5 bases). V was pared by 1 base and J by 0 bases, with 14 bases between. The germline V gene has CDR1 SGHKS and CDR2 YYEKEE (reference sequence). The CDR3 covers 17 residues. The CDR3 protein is CASSLYSAILAKNIQYF. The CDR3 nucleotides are TGTGCCAGCAGCTTGTATAGCGCCATACTAGCCAAAAACATTCAGTACTTC.

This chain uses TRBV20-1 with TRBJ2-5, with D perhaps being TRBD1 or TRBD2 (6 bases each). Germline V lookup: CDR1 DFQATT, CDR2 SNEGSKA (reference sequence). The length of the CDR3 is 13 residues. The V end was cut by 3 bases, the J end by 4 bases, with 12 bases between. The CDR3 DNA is TGCAGTGCTAGGATGGGGGGCCTAGAGACCCAGTACTTC. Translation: CSARMGGLETQYF.

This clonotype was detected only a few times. The CDR3, as DNA: TGCGCCAGCAGGGCTCGGGACAGGGGGCGCGATGAAGCTTTCTTT. Translating gives CASRARDRGRDEAFF. J is TRBJ1-1 and V is TRBV5-1; 12 bases agree with TRBD1. The CDR3 is made up of 15 amino acids. Per the germline V gene, CDR1 is SGHRS and CDR2 is YFSETQ. J gave up 7 bases and V 5 bases, and 9 bases lay outside the gene matches.

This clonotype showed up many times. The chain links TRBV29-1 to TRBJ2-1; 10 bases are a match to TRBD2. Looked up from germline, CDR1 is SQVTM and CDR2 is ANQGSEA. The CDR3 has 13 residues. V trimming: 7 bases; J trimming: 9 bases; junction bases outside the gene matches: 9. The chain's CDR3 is CSAEGLAGAEQFF. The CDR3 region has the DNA TGCAGCGCCGAGGGGCTAGCGGGGGCTGAGCAGTTCTTC.

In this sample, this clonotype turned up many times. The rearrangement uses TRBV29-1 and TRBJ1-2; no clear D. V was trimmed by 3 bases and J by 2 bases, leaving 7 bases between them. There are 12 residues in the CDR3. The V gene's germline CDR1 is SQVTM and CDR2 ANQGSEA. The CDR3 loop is CSVEGLNYGYTF. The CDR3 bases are TGCAGCGTTGAGGGCCTAAACTATGGCTACACCTTC.

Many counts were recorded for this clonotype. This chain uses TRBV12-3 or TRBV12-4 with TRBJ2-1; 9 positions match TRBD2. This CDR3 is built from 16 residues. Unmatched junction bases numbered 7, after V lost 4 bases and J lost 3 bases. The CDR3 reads CASSSPPSGNYNEQFF. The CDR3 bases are TGTGCCAGCAGTTCCCCACCTAGCGGGAACTACAATGAGCAGTTCTTC.

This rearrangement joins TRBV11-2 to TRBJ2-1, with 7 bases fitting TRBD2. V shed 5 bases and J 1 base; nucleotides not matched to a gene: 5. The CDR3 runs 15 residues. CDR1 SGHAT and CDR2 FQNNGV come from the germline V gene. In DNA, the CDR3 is TGTGCCAGCAGCCAAACGCGGGGGTCCTACAATGAGCAGTTCTTC. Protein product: CASSQTRGSYNEQFF.

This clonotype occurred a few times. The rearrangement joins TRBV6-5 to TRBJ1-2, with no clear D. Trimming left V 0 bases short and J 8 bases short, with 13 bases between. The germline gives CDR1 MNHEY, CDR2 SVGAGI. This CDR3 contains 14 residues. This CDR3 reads CASSYSGWDWGYTF. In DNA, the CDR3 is TGTGCCAGCAGTTACTCGGGCTGGGATTGGGGCTACACCTTC.

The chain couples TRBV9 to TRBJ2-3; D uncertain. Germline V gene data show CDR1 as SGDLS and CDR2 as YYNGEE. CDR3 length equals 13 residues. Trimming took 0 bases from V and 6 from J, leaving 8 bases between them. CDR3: CASSVGTMDTQYF. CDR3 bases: TGTGCCAGCAGCGTAGGGACGATGGATACGCAGTATTTT.

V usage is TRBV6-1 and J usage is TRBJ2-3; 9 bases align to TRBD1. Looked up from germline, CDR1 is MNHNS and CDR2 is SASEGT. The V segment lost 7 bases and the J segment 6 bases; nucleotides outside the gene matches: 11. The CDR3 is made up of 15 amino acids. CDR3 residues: CASIDSGTGKDTQYF. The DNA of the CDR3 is TGTGCCAGCATTGATTCCGGGACAGGGAAGGATACGCAGTATTTT.

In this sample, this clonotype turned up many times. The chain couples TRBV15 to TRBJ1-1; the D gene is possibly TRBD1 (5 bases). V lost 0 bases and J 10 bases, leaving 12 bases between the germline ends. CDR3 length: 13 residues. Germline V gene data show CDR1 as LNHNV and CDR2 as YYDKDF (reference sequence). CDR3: CATSRERGVGAFF. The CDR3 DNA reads TGTGCCACCAGCAGAGAGAGGGGCGTAGGAGCTTTCTTT.